This T cell receptor beta chain came from a study of blood T cell repertoires in COVID-19. Libraries were prepared by immunoSEQ multiplex PCR; TCRdb keeps only in-frame clonotypes and omits some of them. The sample carries 300,000 to 400,000 clones, approximately 87% recorded once. The V end was cut by 7 bases, the J end by 2 bases, with 12 bases between. The CDR3 is 14 amino acids. The germline V gene has CDR1 LNHDA and CDR2 SQIVND (reference sequence). The chain combines TRBV19 with TRBJ2-1; tentative D call: TRBD2 (5 bases). The TCR comes from a woman in her fifties or sixties who had recovered from COVID-19. The sample taken for sequencing was peripheral blood. The CDR3 sequence is CASKLSGPYNEQFF. CDR3 nucleotides: TGTGCCAGTAAACTAAGCGGACCCTACAATGAGCAGTTCTTC.